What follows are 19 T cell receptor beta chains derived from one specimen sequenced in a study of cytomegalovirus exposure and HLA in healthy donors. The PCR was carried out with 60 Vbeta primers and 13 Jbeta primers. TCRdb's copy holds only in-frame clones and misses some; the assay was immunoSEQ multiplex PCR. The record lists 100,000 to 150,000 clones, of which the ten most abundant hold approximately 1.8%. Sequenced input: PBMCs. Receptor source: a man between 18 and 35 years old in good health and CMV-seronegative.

The CDR3, as DNA: TGCGCCAGCAGCTTGTACAGGGGGTCCTACGAGCAGTACTTC. Encoded protein: CASSLYRGSYEQYF. This sequence joins TRBV5-1 and TRBJ2-5, with TRBD1 matching over 8 bases. The J call may not be correct, given that the DNA end is closer to TRBJ2-7. Germline V lookup: CDR1 SGHRS, CDR2 YFSETQ. The length of the CDR3 is 14 residues.

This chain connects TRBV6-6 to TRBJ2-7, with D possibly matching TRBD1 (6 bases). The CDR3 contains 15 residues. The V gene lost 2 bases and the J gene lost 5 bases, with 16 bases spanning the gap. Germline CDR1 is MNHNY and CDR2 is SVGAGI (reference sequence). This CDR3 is CASSYPNNRAHEQYF. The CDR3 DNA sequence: TGTGCCAGCAGTTACCCAAATAACAGGGCCCACGAGCAGTACTTC.

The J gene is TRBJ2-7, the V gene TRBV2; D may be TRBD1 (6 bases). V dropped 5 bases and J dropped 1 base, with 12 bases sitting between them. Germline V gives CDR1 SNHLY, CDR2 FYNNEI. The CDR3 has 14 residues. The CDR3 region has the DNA TGTGCCAGCAGTATGGGGACAAATTCCTACGAGCAGTACTTC. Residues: CASSMGTNSYEQYF. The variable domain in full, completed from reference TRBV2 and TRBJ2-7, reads EPEVTQTPSHQVTQMGQEVILRCVPISNHLYFYWYRQILGQKVEFLVSFYNNEISEKSEIFDDQFSVERPDGSNFTLKIRSTKLEDSAMYFCASSMGTNSYEQYFGPGTRLTVT.

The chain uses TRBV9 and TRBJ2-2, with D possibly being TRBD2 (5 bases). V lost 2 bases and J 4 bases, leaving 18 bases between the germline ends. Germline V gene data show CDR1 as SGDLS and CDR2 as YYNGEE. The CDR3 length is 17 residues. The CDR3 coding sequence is TGTGCCAGCAGCGTCGAGTTCCCGGAGGAGATCACCGGGGAGCTGTTTTTT. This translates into CASSVEFPEEITGELFF.

This CDR3 reads CASSPWDTMNTEAFF. Written as DNA, the CDR3 is TGTGCCAGCAGCCCTTGGGACACGATGAACACTGAAGCTTTCTTT. V usage is TRBV7-2 and J usage is TRBJ1-1; D perhaps matches TRBD1 (6 bases). The CDR3 consists of 15 residues. V gave up 5 bases and J gave up 0 bases, with 13 bases separating them. Germline loops: CDR1 SGHTA, CDR2 FQGNSA. Full variable domain (outside the CDR3, taken from reference TRBV7-2 and TRBJ1-1): GAGVSQSPSNKVTEKGKDVELRCDPISGHTALYWYRQSLGQGLEFLIYFQGNSAPDKSGLPSDRFSAERTGGSVSTLTIQRTQQEDSAVYLCASSPWDTMNTEAFFGQGTRLTVV.

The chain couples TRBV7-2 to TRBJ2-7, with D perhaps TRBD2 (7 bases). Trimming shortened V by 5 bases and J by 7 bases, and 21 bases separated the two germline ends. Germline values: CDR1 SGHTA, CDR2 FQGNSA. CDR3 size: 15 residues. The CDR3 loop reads CASSHLAGAKGEQYF. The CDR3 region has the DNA TGTGCCAGCAGCCACCTTGCGGGGGCAAAGGGGGAGCAGTACTTC.

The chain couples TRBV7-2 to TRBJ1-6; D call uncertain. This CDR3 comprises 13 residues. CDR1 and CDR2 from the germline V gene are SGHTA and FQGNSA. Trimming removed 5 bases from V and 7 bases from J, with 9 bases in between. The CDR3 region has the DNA TGTGCCAGCAGCCCCCCCCGGAATTCACCCCTCCACTTT. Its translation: CASSPPRNSPLHF. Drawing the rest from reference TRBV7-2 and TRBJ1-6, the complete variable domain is GAGVSQSPSNKVTEKGKDVELRCDPISGHTALYWYRQSLGQGLEFLIYFQGNSAPDKSGLPSDRFSAERTGGSVSTLTIQRTQQEDSAVYLCASSPPRNSPLHFGNGTRLTVT.

CDR3 coding DNA: TGCGCCAGCAGCCGTTCTAACCAAAATAGCGGGAGGGGGTACAATGAGCAGTTCTTC. Its protein product is CASSRSNQNSGRGYNEQFF. The rearrangement links TRBV4-1 to TRBJ2-1, with 11 bases lining up with TRBD2. The J segment lost 4 bases and the V segment lost 4 bases, leaving 15 bases of the junction unmatched. Germline-derived CDR1 and CDR2 are MGHRA and YSYEKL. This CDR3 is 19 amino acids long.

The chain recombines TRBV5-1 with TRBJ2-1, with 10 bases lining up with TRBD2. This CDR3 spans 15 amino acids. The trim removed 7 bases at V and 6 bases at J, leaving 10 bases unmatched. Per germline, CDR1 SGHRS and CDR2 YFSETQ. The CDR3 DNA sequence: TGCGCCAGCCAGACTAGCGGGCCATTCCGCAATGAGCAGTTCTTC. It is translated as CASQTSGPFRNEQFF. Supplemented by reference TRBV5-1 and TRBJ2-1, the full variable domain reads KAGVTQTPRYLIKTRGQQVTLSCSPISGHRSVSWYQQTPGQGLQFLFEYFSETQRNKGNFPGRFSGRQFSNSRSEMNVSTLELGDSALYLCASQTSGPFRNEQFFGPGTRLTVL.

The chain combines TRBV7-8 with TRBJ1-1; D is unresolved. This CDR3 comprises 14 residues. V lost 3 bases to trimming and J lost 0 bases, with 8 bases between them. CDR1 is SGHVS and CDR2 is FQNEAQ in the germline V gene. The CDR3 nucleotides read TGTGCCAGCAGCTTGGAGCTCATGAACACTGAAGCTTTCTTT. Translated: CASSLELMNTEAFF. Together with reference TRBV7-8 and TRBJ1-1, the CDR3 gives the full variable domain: GAGVSQSPRYKVAKRGQDVALRCDPISGHVSLFWYQQALGQGPEFLTYFQNEAQLDKSGLPSDRFFAERPEGSVSTLKIQRTQQEDSAVYLCASSLELMNTEAFFGQGTRLTVV.

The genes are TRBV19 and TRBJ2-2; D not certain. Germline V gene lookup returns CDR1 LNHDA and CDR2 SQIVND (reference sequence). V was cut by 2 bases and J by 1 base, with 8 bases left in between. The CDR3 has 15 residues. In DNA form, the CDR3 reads TGTGCCAGTAGTATATCGGCAGGGAACACCGGGGAGCTGTTTTTT. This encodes CASSISAGNTGELFF.

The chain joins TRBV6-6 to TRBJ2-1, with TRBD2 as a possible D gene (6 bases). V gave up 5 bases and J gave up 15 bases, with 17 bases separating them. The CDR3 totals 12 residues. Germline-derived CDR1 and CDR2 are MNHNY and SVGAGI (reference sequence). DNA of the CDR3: TGTGCCAGCAGTACAATAGCGGCCCTAGGGTTCTTC. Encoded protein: CASSTIAALGFF.

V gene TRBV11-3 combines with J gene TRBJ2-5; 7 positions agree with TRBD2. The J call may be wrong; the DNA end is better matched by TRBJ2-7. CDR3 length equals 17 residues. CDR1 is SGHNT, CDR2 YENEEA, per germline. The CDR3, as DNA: TGTGCCAGCAGTCGTGGGGGGGGAAGGACACCCTCCTACGAGCAGTACTTC. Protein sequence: CASSRGGGRTPSYEQYF.

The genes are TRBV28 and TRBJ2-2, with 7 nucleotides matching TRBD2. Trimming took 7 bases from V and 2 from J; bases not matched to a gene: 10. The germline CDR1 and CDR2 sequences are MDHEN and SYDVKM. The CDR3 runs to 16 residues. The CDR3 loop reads CASTSPAGTNTGELFF. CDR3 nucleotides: TGTGCCAGCACTTCTCCAGCGGGGACCAACACCGGGGAGCTGTTTTTT. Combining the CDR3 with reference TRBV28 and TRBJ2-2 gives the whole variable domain DVKVTQSSRYLVKRTGEKVFLECVQDMDHENMFWYRQDPGLGLRLIYFSYDVKMKEKGDIPEGYSVSREKKERFSLILESASTNQTSMYLCASTSPAGTNTGELFFGEGSRLTVL.

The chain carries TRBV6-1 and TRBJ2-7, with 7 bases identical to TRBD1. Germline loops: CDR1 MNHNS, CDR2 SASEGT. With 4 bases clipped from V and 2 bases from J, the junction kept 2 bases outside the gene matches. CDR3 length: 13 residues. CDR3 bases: TGTGCCAGCAGTGGGGACAGAGCCTACGAGCAGTACTTC. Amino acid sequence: CASSGDRAYEQYF.

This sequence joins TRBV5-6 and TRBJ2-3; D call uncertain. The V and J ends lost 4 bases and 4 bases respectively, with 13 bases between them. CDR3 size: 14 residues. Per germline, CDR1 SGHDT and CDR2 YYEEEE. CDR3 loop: CASSTFWAADTQYF. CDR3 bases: TGTGCCAGCAGCACATTCTGGGCCGCAGATACGCAGTATTTT.

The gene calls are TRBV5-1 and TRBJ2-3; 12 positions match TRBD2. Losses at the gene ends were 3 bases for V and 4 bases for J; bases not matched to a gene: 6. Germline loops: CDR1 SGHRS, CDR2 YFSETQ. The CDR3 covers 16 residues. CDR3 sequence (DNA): TGCGCCAGCAGCTCCCTCACTAGCGGGAGGCCAGATACGCAGTATTTT. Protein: CASSSLTSGRPDTQYF.

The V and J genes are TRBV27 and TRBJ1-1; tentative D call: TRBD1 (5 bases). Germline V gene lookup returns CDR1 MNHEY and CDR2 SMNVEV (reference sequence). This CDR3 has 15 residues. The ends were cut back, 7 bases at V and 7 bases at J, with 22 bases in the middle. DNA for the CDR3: TGTGCCAGCACCCCCTTGGGGGGTGTCCTTGTTGAAGCTTTCTTT. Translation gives CASTPLGGVLVEAFF.

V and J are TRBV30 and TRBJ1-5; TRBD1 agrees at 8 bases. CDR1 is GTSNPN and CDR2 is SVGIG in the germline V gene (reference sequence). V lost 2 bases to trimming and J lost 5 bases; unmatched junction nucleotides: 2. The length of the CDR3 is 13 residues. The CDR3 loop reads CAWSLTGDQPQHF. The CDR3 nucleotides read TGTGCCTGGAGTTTGACAGGGGATCAGCCCCAGCATTTT.